This T cell receptor (beta chain) was found in a study of CD8+CD57+ T cells in acquired aplastic anemia. Turning to the study itself: CD4+ and CD8+ cells, once sorted, gave DNA averaging around 3.2 ug. Study-level findings and limits: A significant difference in CD8+ Simpson's diversity between patients and controls was not found. Comparison of patients with controls identified around 30 shared CD8+ CDR3 sequences.

This clonotype was detected many times. The target antigen is unknown. The study profiled TCR beta VDJ and CDR3 using genomic DNA as template. TCRdb reprocessed the reads via MiXCR and lists one record per CDR3 protein. The table shows about 400,000 distinct CDR3 sequences, with about 70% occurring only once. The specimen was sorted CD4+, CD8+, or CD8+CD57+ T cells (not recorded which) from PBMCs. This TCR came from a human donor in good health, serving as a control.

Written as DNA, the CDR3 is TGCGCCAGCAGCTTGGTGGGGGAATCCTATAATTCACCCCTCCACTTT. As protein: CASSLVGESYNSPLHF. The V call is TRBV5-1, the J call TRBJ1-6, with D possibly TRBD1 on 5 matching bases. The germline CDR1 and CDR2 sequences are SGHRS and YFSETQ. The CDR3 totals 16 residues. The germline V and J ends were trimmed by 0 bases and 1 base, with 8 bases remaining between them.